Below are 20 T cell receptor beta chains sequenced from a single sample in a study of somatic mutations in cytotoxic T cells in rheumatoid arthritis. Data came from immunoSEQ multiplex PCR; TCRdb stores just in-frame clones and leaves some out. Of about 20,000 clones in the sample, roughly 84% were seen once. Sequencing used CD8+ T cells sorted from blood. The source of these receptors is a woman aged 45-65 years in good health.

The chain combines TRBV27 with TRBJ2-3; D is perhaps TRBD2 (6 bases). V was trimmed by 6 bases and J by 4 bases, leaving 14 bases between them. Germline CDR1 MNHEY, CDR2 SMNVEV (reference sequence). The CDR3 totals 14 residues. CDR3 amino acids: CASRTLGGPDTQYF. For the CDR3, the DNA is TGTGCCAGCAGGACCCTGGGGGGTCCAGATACGCAGTATTTT.

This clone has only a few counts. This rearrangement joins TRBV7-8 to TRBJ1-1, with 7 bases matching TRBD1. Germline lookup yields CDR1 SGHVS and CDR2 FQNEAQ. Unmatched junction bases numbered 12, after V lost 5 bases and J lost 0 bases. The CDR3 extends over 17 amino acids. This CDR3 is CASSTQPGTAMNTEAFF. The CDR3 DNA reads TGTGCCAGCAGCACCCAACCCGGGACAGCGATGAACACTGAAGCTTTCTTT.

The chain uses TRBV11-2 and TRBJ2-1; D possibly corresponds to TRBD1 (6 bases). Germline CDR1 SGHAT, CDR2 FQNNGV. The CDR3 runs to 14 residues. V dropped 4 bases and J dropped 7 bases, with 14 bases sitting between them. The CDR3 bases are TGTGCCAGCAGCTCAACAGGGAACAGGAATGAGCAGTTCTTC. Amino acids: CASSSTGNRNEQFF.

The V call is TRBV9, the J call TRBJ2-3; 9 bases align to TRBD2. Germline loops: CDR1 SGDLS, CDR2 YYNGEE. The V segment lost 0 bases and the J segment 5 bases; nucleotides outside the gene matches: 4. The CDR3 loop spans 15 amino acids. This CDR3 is CASSVGRGGVDTQYF. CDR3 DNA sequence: TGTGCCAGCAGCGTAGGGCGGGGGGGCGTAGATACGCAGTATTTT. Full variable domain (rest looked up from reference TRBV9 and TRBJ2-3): DSGVTQTPKHLITATGQRVTLRCSPRSGDLSVYWYQQSLDQGLQFLIQYYNGEERAKGNILERFSAQQFPDLHSELNLSSLELGDSALYFCASSVGRGGVDTQYFGPGTRLTVL.

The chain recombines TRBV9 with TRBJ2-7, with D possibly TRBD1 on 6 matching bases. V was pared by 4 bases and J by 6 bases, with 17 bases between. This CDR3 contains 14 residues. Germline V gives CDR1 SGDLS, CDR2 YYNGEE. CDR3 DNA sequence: TGTGCCAGCAGCCGATCGGACAGTGGGTTCGAGCAGTACTTC. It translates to CASSRSDSGFEQYF.

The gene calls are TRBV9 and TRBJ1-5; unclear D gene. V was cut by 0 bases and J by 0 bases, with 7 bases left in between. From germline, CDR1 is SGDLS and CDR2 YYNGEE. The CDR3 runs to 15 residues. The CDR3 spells CASSVDGSSNQPQHF. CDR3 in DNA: TGTGCCAGCAGCGTAGATGGTAGTAGCAATCAGCCCCAGCATTTT. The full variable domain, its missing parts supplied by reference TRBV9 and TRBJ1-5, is DSGVTQTPKHLITATGQRVTLRCSPRSGDLSVYWYQQSLDQGLQFLIQYYNGEERAKGNILERFSAQQFPDLHSELNLSSLELGDSALYFCASSVDGSSNQPQHFGDGTRLSIL.

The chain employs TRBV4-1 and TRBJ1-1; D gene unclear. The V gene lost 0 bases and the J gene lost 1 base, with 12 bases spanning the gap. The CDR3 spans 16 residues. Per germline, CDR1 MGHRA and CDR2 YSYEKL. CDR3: CASSQETDPSNTEAFF. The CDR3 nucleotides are TGCGCCAGCAGCCAAGAAACGGACCCATCGAACACTGAAGCTTTCTTT.

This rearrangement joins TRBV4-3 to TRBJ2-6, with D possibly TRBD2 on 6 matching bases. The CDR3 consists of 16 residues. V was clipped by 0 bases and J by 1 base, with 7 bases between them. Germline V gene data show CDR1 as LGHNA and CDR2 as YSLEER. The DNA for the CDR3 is TGCGCCAGCAGCCAAGAAGGAGGGTCTGGGGCCAACGTCCTGACTTTC. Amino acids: CASSQEGGSGANVLTF.

The CDR3 loop reads CASSVEEETQYF. The CDR3 DNA reads as TGTGCCAGCAGCGTAGAGGAGGAGACCCAGTACTTC. This rearrangement joins TRBV9 to TRBJ2-5; D not resolved. Per germline, CDR1 SGDLS and CDR2 YYNGEE. V lost 0 bases and J lost 5, with 5 bases in between. The CDR3 has 12 residues.

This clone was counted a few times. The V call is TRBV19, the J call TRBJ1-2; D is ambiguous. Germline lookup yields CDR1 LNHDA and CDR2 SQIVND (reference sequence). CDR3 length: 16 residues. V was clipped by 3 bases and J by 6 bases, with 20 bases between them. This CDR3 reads CASSINDRESQDGYTF. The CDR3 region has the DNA TGTGCCAGTAGTATCAACGATCGTGAGTCTCAGGATGGCTACACCTTC.

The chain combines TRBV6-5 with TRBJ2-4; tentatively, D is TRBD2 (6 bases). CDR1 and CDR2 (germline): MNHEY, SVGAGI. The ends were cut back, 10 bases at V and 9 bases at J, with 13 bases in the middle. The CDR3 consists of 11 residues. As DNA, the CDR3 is TGTGCCACCTTGTTGGGGGGCATTCAGTACTTC. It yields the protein CATLLGGIQYF.

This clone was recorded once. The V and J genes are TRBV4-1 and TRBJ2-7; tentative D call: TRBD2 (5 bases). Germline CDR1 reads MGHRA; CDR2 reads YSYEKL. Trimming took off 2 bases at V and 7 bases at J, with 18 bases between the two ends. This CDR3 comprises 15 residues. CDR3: CASSQPRGAPPEQYF. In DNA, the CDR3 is TGCGCCAGCAGCCAACCTCGGGGAGCGCCTCCGGAGCAGTACTTC.

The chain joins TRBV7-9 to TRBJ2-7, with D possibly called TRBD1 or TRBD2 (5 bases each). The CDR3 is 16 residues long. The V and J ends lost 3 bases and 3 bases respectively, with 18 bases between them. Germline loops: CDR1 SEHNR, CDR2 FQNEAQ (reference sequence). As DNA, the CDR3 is TGTGCCAGCAGCTTGGCTCTGGGGGAAAGAAGCTACGAGCAGTACGTC. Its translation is CASSLALGERSYEQYV.

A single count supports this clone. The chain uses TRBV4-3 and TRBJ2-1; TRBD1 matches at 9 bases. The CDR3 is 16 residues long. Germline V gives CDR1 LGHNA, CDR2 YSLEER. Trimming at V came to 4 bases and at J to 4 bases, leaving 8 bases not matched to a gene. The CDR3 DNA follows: TGCGCCAGCAGCCCTAACACAGGGGGCGCGTACAATGAGCAGTTCTTC. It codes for CASSPNTGGAYNEQFF.

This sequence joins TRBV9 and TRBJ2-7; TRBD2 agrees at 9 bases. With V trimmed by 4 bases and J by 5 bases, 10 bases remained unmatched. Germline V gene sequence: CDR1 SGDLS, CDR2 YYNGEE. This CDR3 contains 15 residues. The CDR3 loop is CASSSGSGGHDEQYF. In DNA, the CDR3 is TGTGCCAGCAGCTCAGGAAGCGGGGGGCACGACGAGCAGTACTTC.

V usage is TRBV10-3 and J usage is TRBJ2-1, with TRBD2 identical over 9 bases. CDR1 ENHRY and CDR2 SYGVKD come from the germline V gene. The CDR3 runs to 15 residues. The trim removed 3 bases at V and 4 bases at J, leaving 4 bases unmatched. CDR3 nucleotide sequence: TGTGCCATCAGTGACGGCGGGGGGGAATACAATGAGCAGTTCTTC. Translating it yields CAISDGGGEYNEQFF.

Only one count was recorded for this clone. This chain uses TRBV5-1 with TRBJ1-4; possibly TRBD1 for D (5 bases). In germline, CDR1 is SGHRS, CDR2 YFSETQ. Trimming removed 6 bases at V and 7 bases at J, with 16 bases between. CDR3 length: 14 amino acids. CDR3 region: CASTSGDGFEKLFF. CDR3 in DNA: TGCGCCAGCACTTCGGGGGACGGCTTTGAAAAACTGTTTTTT. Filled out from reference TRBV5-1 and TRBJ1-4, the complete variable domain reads KAGVTQTPRYLIKTRGQQVTLSCSPISGHRSVSWYQQTPGQGLQFLFEYFSETQRNKGNFPGRFSGRQFSNSRSEMNVSTLELGDSALYLCASTSGDGFEKLFFGSGTQLSVL.

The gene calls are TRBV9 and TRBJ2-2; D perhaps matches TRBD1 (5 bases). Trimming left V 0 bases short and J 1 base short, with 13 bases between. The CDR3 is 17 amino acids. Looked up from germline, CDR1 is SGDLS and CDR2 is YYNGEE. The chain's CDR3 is CASSVATGGRNTGELFF. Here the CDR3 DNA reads TGTGCCAGCAGCGTAGCTACAGGTGGCAGGAACACCGGGGAGCTGTTTTTT.

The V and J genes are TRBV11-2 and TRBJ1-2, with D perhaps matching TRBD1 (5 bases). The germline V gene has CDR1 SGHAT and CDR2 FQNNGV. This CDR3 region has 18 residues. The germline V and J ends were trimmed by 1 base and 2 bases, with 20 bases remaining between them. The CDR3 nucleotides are TGTGCCAGCAGCTTAGGCGTGGTTCGGCAGGGTATAAACTATGGCTACACCTTC. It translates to CASSLGVVRQGINYGYTF.

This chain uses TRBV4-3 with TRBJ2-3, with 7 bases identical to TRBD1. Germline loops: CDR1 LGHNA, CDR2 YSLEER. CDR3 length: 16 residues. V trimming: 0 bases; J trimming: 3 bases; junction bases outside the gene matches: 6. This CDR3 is CASSQERGHSTDTQYF. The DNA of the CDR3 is TGCGCCAGCAGCCAAGAGAGGGGGCATTCGACAGATACGCAGTATTTT.